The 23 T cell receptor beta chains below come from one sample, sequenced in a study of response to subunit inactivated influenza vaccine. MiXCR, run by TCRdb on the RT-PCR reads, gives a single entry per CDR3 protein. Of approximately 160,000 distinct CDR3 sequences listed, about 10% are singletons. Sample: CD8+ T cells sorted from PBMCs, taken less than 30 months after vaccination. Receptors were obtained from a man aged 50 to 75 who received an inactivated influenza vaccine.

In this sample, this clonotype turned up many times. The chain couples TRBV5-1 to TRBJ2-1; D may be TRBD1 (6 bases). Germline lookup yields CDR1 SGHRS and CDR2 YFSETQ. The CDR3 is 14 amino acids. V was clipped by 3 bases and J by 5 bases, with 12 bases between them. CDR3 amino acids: CASSWDRTDNEQFF. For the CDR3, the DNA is TGCGCCAGCAGCTGGGACCGGACAGACAATGAGCAGTTCTTC. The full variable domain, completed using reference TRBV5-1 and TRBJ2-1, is KAGVTQTPRYLIKTRGQQVTLSCSPISGHRSVSWYQQTPGQGLQFLFEYFSETQRNKGNFPGRFSGRQFSNSRSEMNVSTLELGDSALYLCASSWDRTDNEQFFGPGTRLTVL.

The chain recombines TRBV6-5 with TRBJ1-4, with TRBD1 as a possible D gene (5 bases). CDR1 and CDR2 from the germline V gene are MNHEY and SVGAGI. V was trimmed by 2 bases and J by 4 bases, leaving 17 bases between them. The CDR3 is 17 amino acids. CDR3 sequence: CASSYTAWDGDNEKLFF. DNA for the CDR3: TGTGCCAGCAGTTACACAGCATGGGACGGTGATAATGAAAAACTGTTTTTT.

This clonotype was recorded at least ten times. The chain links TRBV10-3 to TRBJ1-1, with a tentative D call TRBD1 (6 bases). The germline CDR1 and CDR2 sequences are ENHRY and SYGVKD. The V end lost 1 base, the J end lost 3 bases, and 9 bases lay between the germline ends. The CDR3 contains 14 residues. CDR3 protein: CAISEWGADTEAFF. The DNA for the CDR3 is TGTGCCATCAGTGAGTGGGGGGCGGACACTGAAGCTTTCTTT.

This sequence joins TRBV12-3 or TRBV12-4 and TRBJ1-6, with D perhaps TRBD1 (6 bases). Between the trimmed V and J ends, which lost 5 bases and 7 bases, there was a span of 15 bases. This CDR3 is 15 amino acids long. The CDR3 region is CASSPSGGANSPLHF. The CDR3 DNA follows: TGTGCCAGCAGTCCCTCGGGGGGGGCCAATTCACCCCTCCACTTT.

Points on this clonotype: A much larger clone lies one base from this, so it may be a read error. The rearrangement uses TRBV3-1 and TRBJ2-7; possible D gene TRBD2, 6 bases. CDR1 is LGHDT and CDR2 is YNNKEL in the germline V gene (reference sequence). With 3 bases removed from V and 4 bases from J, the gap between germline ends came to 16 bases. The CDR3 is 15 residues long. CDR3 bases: TGTGCCAGCAGCCAGGGTCTAGCGCCCTTATACGAGCAGTACTTC. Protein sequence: CASSQGLAPLYEQYF.

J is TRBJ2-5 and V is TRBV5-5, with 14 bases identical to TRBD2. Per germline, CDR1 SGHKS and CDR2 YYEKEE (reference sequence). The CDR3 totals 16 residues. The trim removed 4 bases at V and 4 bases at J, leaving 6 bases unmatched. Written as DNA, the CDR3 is TGTGCCAGCAGCCTCGGGACTAGCGGGAGTTTAGAGACCCAGTACTTC. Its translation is CASSLGTSGSLETQYF.

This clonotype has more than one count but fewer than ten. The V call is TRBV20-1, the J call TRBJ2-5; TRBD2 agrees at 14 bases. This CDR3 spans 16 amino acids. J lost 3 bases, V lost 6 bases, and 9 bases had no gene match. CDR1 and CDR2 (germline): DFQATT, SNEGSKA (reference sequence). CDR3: CSAHSTSGRAEETQYF. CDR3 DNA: TGCAGTGCCCACTCGACTAGCGGGAGGGCCGAAGAGACCCAGTACTTC.

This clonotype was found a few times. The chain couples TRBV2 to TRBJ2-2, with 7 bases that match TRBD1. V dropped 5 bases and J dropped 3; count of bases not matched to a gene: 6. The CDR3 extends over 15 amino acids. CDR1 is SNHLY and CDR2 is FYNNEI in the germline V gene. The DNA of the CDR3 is TGTGCCAGCAGTTCGACAGGGAGTTACACCGGGGAGCTGTTTTTT. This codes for CASSSTGSYTGELFF.

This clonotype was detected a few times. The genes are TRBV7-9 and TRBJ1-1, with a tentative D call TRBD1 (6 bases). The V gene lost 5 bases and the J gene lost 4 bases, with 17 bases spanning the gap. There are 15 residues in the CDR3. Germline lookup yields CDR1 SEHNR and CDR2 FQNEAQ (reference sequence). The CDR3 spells CASSPTGYGGTEAFF. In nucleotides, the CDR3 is TGTGCCAGCAGCCCTACAGGGTATGGGGGCACTGAAGCTTTCTTT.

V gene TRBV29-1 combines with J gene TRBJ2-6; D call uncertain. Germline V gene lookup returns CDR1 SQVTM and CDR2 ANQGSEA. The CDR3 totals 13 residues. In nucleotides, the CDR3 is TGCAGTGTGCGTGGCTCTGGGGCCAACGTCCTGACTTTC. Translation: CSVRGSGANVLTF.

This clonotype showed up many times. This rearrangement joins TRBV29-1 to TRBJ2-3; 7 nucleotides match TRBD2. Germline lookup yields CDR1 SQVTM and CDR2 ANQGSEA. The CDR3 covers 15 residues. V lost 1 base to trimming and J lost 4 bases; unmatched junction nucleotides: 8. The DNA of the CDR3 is TGCAGCGTTGAAGCTGGACGGGGGGAACCAGATACGCAGTATTTT. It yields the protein CSVEAGRGEPDTQYF.

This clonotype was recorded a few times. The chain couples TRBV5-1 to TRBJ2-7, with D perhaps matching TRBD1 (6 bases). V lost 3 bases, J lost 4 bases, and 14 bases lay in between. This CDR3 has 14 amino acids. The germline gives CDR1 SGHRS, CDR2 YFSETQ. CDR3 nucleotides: TGCGCCAGCAGCTCGCAGGGGTATCGATACGAGCAGTACTTC. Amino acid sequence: CASSSQGYRYEQYF. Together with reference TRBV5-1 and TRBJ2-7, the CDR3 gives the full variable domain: KAGVTQTPRYLIKTRGQQVTLSCSPISGHRSVSWYQQTPGQGLQFLFEYFSETQRNKGNFPGRFSGRQFSNSRSEMNVSTLELGDSALYLCASSSQGYRYEQYFGPGTRLTVT.

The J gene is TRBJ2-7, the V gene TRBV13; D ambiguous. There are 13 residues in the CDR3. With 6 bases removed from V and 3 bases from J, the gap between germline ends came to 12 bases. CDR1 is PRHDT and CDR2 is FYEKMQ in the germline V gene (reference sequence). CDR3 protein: CASSPRSGYEQYF. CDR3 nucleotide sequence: TGTGCCAGCAGTCCTCGATCTGGCTACGAGCAGTACTTC. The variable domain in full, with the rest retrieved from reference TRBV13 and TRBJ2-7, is AAGVIQSPRHLIKEKRETATLKCYPIPRHDTVYWYQQGPGQDPQFLISFYEKMQSDKGSIPDRFSAQQFSDYHSELNMSSLELGDSALYFCASSPRSGYEQYFGPGTRLTVT.

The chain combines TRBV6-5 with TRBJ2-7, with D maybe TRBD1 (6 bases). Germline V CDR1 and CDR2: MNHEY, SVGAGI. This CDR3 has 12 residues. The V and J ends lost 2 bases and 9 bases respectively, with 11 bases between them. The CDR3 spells CASSYGGGVQYF. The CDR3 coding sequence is TGTGCCAGCAGTTACGGGGGCGGCGTGCAGTACTTC.

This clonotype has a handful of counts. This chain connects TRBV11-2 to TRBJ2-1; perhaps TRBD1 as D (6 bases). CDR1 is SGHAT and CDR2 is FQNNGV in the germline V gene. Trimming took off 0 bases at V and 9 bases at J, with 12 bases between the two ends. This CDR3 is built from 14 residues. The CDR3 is CASSLDLGAGEQFF. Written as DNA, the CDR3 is TGTGCCAGCAGCTTAGATCTGGGGGCAGGTGAGCAGTTCTTC.

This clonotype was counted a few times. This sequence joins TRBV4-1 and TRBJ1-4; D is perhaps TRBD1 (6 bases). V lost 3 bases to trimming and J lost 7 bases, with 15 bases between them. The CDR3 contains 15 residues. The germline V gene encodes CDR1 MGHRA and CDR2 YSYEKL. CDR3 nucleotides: TGCGCCAGCAGCCAGTCCAGGGGAGTGGGTGAAAAACTGTTTTTT. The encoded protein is CASSQSRGVGEKLFF.

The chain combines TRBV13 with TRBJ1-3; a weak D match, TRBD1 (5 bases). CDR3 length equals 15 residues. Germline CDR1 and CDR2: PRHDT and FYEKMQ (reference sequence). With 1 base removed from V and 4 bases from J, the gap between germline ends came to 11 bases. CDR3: CASSLAGPHGNTIYF. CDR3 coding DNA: TGTGCCAGCAGCTTAGCGGGGCCTCACGGAAACACCATATATTTT.

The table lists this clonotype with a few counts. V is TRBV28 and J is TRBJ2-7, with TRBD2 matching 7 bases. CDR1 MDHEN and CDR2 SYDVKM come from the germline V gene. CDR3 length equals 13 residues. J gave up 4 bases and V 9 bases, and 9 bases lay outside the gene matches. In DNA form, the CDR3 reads TGTGCCAGTATTGGGGGGGATCTTTACGAGCAGTACTTC. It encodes CASIGGDLYEQYF.

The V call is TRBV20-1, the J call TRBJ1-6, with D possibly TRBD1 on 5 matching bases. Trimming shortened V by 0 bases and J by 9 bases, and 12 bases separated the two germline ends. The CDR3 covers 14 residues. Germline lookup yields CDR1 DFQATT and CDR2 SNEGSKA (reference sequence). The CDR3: CSARDPGVGSPLHF. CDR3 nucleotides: TGCAGTGCTAGAGATCCGGGGGTTGGTTCACCCCTCCACTTT.

The DNA of the CDR3 is TGTGCCAGCAGCCAATTTCTGACGGGGGATTCCTCCTACGAGCAGTACTTC. This codes for CASSQFLTGDSSYEQYF. The chain is built from TRBV5-6 and TRBJ2-7; weak D call: TRBD2 (6 bases). Looked up from germline, CDR1 is SGHDT and CDR2 is YYEEEE. V gave up 4 bases and J gave up 0 bases, with 20 bases separating them. The CDR3 is made up of 17 amino acids.

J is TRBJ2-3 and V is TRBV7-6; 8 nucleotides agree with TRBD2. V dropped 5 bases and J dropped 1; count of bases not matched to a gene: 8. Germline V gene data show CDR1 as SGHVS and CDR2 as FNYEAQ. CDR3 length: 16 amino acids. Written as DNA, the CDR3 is TGTGCCAGCAGCCATACGACGGGGGGGCGCACAGATACGCAGTATTTT. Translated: CASSHTTGGRTDTQYF.

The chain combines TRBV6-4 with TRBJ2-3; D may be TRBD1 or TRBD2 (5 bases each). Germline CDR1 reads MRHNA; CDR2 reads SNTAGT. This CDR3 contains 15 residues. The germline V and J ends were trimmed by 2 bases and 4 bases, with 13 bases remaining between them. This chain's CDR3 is CASSDGTGAADTQYF. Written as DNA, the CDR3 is TGTGCCAGCAGTGACGGAACCGGGGCGGCAGATACGCAGTATTTT.

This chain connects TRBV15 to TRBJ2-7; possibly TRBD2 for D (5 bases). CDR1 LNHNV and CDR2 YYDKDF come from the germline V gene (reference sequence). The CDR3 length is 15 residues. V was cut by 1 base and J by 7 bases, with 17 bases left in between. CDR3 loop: CATSRARGSWEEQYF. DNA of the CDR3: TGTGCCACCAGCAGAGCCCGAGGGTCCTGGGAAGAGCAGTACTTC.